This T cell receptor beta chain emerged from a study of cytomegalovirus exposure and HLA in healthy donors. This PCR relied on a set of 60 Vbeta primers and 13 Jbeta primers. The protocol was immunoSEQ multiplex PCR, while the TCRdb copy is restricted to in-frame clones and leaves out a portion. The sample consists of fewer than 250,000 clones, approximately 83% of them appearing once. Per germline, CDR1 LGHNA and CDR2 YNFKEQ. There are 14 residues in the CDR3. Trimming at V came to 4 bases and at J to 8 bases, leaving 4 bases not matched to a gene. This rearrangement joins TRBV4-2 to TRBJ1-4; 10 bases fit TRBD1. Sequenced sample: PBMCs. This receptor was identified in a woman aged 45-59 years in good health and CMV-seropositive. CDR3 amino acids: CASSRDRGSEKLFF. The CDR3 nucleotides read TGTGCCAGCAGCCGGGACAGGGGCTCGGAAAAACTGTTTTTT.